Listed below are T cell receptor beta chains from one sample, sequenced in a study of T cell responses to AZD1222 COVID-19 vaccine. Some clones are missing from TCRdb's copy, which holds only in-frame ones; the method was immunoSEQ multiplex PCR. This sample has more than 95,000 clones, with 89% found just once. Here the sequenced sample was peripheral blood, taken on day 0 of AZD1222 vaccination. The receptors were sampled from an adult in good health. Both conserved end residues are part of each CDR3. A D gene is named only where the DNA matches it firmly. For some rows the clone size is stated as once, few or many, or as a class when expanded; others skip it.

clone_size: -; v_call: TRBV9; j_call: TRBJ2-2; d_call: TRBD1; cdr3_length: 15; cdr3_nt: TGTGCCAGCAACCCGGGGACAGCGAACACCGGGGAGCTGTTTTTT; cdr3_aa: CASNPGTANTGELFF
clone_size: -; v_call: TRBV6-5; j_call: TRBJ2-3; d_call: -; cdr3_length: 15; cdr3_nt: TGTGCCAGCATTGCAGGGTCCGCTAGCACAGATACGCAGTATTTT; cdr3_aa: CASIAGSASTDTQYF
clone_size: -; v_call: TRBV10-3; j_call: TRBJ2-7; d_call: -; cdr3_length: 11; cdr3_nt: TGTGCCATCGGGTCTTCCTACGAGCAGTACTTC; cdr3_aa: CAIGSSYEQYF
clone_size: -; v_call: TRBV11-1; j_call: TRBJ2-3; d_call: TRBD1; cdr3_length: 16; cdr3_nt: TGTGCCAGCACCCCCTCGGGACAGGGGGAAACAGATACGCAGTATTTT; cdr3_aa: CASTPSGQGETDTQYF
clone_size: -; v_call: TRBV24-1; j_call: TRBJ1-1; d_call: -; cdr3_length: 14; cdr3_nt: TGTGCCACCAGAAAGCGCAGGCCGGGGACTGAAGCTTTCTTT; cdr3_aa: CATRKRRPGTEAFF
clone_size: few; v_call: TRBV4-2; j_call: TRBJ2-7; d_call: TRBD1; cdr3_length: 14; cdr3_nt: TGTGCCAGCAGCCCCTCGACAGGGGGCTACGAGCAGTACTTC; cdr3_aa: CASSPSTGGYEQYF
clone_size: -; v_call: TRBV4-1; j_call: TRBJ2-3; d_call: -; cdr3_length: 17; cdr3_nt: TGCGCCAGCAGCCAAGGTCGGGACACCCTGTACACAGATACGCAGTATTTT; cdr3_aa: CASSQGRDTLYTDTQYF
clone_size: -; v_call: TRBV10-2; j_call: TRBJ1-1; d_call: -; cdr3_length: 15; cdr3_nt: TGCGCCAGCAGTGATCTAGTCTGGGGCGGCACTGAAGCTTTCTTT; cdr3_aa: CASSDLVWGGTEAFF
clone_size: -; v_call: TRBV20-1; j_call: TRBJ1-6; d_call: -; cdr3_length: 16; cdr3_nt: TGCAGTGCTAGTGGGCCGGCCCAGGGCGATAATTCACCCCTCCACTTT; cdr3_aa: CSASGPAQGDNSPLHF
clone_size: -; v_call: TRBV5-1; j_call: TRBJ2-3; d_call: TRBD2; cdr3_length: 13; cdr3_nt: TGCGCCAGCAGCTCCGGCGGGGGGCATACGCAGTATTTT; cdr3_aa: CASSSGGGHTQYF
clone_size: -; v_call: TRBV12-3/TRBV12-4; j_call: TRBJ1-3; d_call: -; cdr3_length: 12; cdr3_nt: TGTGCCAGCGGACATGGGGGAAACACCATATATTTT; cdr3_aa: CASGHGGNTIYF
clone_size: -; v_call: TRBV3-1/TRBV3-2; j_call: TRBJ2-5; d_call: -; cdr3_length: 13; cdr3_nt: TGTGCCAGCAGCTCCGGGTACCAAGAGACCCAGTACTTC; cdr3_aa: CASSSGYQETQYF
clone_size: few; v_call: TRBV6-1; j_call: TRBJ1-4; d_call: -; cdr3_length: 14; cdr3_nt: TGTGCCAGCAGTGAATGGCAGGGTGATGAAAAACTGTTTTTT; cdr3_aa: CASSEWQGDEKLFF
clone_size: -; v_call: TRBV13; j_call: TRBJ1-3; d_call: -; cdr3_length: 14; cdr3_nt: TGTGCCAGCAGCTTACGTAGCTCTGGAAACACCATATATTTT; cdr3_aa: CASSLRSSGNTIYF
clone_size: -; v_call: TRBV10-3; j_call: TRBJ2-3; d_call: -; cdr3_length: 14; cdr3_nt: TGTGCCATCAGTGGTGGGGGGGCTACAGATACGCAGTATTTT; cdr3_aa: CAISGGGATDTQYF
clone_size: -; v_call: TRBV6-2/TRBV6-3; j_call: TRBJ2-7; d_call: TRBD2; cdr3_length: 16; cdr3_nt: TGTGCCAGCAGTGGCCCCGTGGTAGCGGGGACCTACGAGCAGTACTTC; cdr3_aa: CASSGPVVAGTYEQYF
clone_size: -; v_call: TRBV9; j_call: TRBJ2-6; d_call: TRBD1; cdr3_length: 20; cdr3_nt: TGTGCCAGCAGCGTTCGATCTAAGACAGGGGACCCCTCTGGGGCCAACGTCCTGACTTTC; cdr3_aa: CASSVRSKTGDPSGANVLTF
clone_size: -; v_call: TRBV24-1; j_call: TRBJ2-2; d_call: -; cdr3_length: 15; cdr3_nt: TGTGCCACCAGTGCCCGGACAGGTAGCGGCGGGGAGCTGTTTTTT; cdr3_aa: CATSARTGSGGELFF
clone_size: -; v_call: TRBV25-1; j_call: TRBJ2-1; d_call: TRBD1; cdr3_length: 15; cdr3_nt: TGTGCCAGCAGTGAACCGGGACAGGGGTACAATGAGCAGTTCTTC; cdr3_aa: CASSEPGQGYNEQFF
clone_size: -; v_call: TRBV19; j_call: TRBJ1-3; d_call: -; cdr3_length: 12; cdr3_nt: TGTGCCAGTAGAAGCAAACCAAACACCATATATTTT; cdr3_aa: CASRSKPNTIYF
clone_size: -; v_call: TRBV5-6; j_call: TRBJ2-2; d_call: -; cdr3_length: 17; cdr3_nt: TGTGCCAGCACCACGGTCGGCCGGGACGGAAACACCGGGGAGCTGTTTTTT; cdr3_aa: CASTTVGRDGNTGELFF
clone_size: few; v_call: TRBV2; j_call: TRBJ2-7; d_call: TRBD1; cdr3_length: 16; cdr3_nt: TGTGCCAGCAGTGGTGGATACAGGGGGGCCCCCTACGAGCAGTACTTC; cdr3_aa: CASSGGYRGAPYEQYF
clone_size: -; v_call: TRBV19; j_call: TRBJ1-5; d_call: TRBD1; cdr3_length: 17; cdr3_nt: TGTGCCAGTAGTAAGCTTCAGGACAGGGAATGGGATCAGCCCCAGCATTTT; cdr3_aa: CASSKLQDREWDQPQHF
clone_size: -; v_call: TRBV2; j_call: TRBJ2-7; d_call: -; cdr3_length: 11; cdr3_nt: TGTGCCAGCACTCCGGCAACCGAGCAGTACTTC; cdr3_aa: CASTPATEQYF
clone_size: -; v_call: TRBV27; j_call: TRBJ2-1; d_call: TRBD2; cdr3_length: 16; cdr3_nt: TGTGCCAGCAGTTTACTTGTGGGACTAGAAATCAATGAGCAGTTCTTC; cdr3_aa: CASSLLVGLEINEQFF
clone_size: -; v_call: TRBV7-7; j_call: TRBJ2-7; d_call: -; cdr3_length: 15; cdr3_nt: TGTGCTAGCAGCTTAGGCTTCGGACTGTCCTACGAGCAGTACTTC; cdr3_aa: CASSLGFGLSYEQYF
clone_size: -; v_call: TRBV7-9; j_call: TRBJ1-1; d_call: TRBD1; cdr3_length: 15; cdr3_nt: TGTGCCAGCAGCTTAGTCGAGGGGGCGCGAACTGAAGCTTTCTTT; cdr3_aa: CASSLVEGARTEAFF
clone_size: -; v_call: TRBV14; j_call: TRBJ1-1; d_call: TRBD1; cdr3_length: 15; cdr3_nt: TGTGCCAGCAGCCTCAGGGGGGCTATTCGGTCTGAAGCTTTCTTT; cdr3_aa: CASSLRGAIRSEAFF
clone_size: -; v_call: TRBV12-3/TRBV12-4; j_call: TRBJ2-7; d_call: -; cdr3_length: 13; cdr3_nt: TGTGCCAGCAGCTATACTTCTAGAACCGAGCAGTACTTC; cdr3_aa: CASSYTSRTEQYF
clone_size: -; v_call: TRBV10-2; j_call: TRBJ2-6; d_call: -; cdr3_length: 15; cdr3_nt: TGCGCCAGCAGTATCGCTTCTGGTGGGGCCAACGTCCTGACTTTC; cdr3_aa: CASSIASGGANVLTF
clone_size: -; v_call: TRBV2; j_call: TRBJ1-5; d_call: -; cdr3_length: 14; cdr3_nt: TGTGCCAGCAGCAGGGATTCGGCCAATCAGCCCCAGCATTTT; cdr3_aa: CASSRDSANQPQHF
clone_size: -; v_call: TRBV27; j_call: TRBJ1-5; d_call: -; cdr3_length: 12; cdr3_nt: TGTGCCAGCAGCTTCGGGACCGGCCCCCAGCATTTT; cdr3_aa: CASSFGTGPQHF
clone_size: -; v_call: TRBV6-2/TRBV6-3; j_call: TRBJ2-3; d_call: -; cdr3_length: 13; cdr3_nt: TGTGCCAGCAGTTACGGCCGCACAGATACGCAGTATTTT; cdr3_aa: CASSYGRTDTQYF
clone_size: once; v_call: TRBV5-6; j_call: TRBJ1-2; d_call: -; cdr3_length: 14; cdr3_nt: TGTGCCAGCAGCTTGGTCGGGCAGTCCTATGGCTACACCTTC; cdr3_aa: CASSLVGQSYGYTF
clone_size: -; v_call: TRBV2; j_call: TRBJ2-5; d_call: -; cdr3_length: 13; cdr3_nt: TGTGCCAGCAGTGGACTTTTACAAGAGACCCAGTACTTC; cdr3_aa: CASSGLLQETQYF
clone_size: -; v_call: TRBV14; j_call: TRBJ2-3; d_call: -; cdr3_length: 18; cdr3_nt: TGTGCCAGCAGCAAAAAGCGCCCCACAGGTACGGGCACAGATACGCAGTATTTT; cdr3_aa: CASSKKRPTGTGTDTQYF
clone_size: -; v_call: TRBV5-5; j_call: TRBJ1-2; d_call: -; cdr3_length: 16; cdr3_nt: TGTGCCAGCAGCTCATCCTCAGGGAAAGCTAACTATGGCTACACCTTC; cdr3_aa: CASSSSSGKANYGYTF
clone_size: -; v_call: TRBV5-1; j_call: TRBJ2-5; d_call: -; cdr3_length: 16; cdr3_nt: TGCGCCAGCAGCTCTCTCAGTGGGGGCGATCAAGAGACCCAGTACTTC; cdr3_aa: CASSSLSGGDQETQYF
clone_size: -; v_call: TRBV7-9; j_call: TRBJ2-2; d_call: TRBD1; cdr3_length: 15; cdr3_nt: TGTGCCAGCAGCGCCCGGGACAGGGTCGCCGGGGAGCTGTTTTTT; cdr3_aa: CASSARDRVAGELFF
clone_size: -; v_call: TRBV19; j_call: TRBJ2-1; d_call: TRBD1; cdr3_length: 13; cdr3_nt: TGTGCCACCTCCACCGGGACAGGGACCCAGCAGTTCTTC; cdr3_aa: CATSTGTGTQQFF